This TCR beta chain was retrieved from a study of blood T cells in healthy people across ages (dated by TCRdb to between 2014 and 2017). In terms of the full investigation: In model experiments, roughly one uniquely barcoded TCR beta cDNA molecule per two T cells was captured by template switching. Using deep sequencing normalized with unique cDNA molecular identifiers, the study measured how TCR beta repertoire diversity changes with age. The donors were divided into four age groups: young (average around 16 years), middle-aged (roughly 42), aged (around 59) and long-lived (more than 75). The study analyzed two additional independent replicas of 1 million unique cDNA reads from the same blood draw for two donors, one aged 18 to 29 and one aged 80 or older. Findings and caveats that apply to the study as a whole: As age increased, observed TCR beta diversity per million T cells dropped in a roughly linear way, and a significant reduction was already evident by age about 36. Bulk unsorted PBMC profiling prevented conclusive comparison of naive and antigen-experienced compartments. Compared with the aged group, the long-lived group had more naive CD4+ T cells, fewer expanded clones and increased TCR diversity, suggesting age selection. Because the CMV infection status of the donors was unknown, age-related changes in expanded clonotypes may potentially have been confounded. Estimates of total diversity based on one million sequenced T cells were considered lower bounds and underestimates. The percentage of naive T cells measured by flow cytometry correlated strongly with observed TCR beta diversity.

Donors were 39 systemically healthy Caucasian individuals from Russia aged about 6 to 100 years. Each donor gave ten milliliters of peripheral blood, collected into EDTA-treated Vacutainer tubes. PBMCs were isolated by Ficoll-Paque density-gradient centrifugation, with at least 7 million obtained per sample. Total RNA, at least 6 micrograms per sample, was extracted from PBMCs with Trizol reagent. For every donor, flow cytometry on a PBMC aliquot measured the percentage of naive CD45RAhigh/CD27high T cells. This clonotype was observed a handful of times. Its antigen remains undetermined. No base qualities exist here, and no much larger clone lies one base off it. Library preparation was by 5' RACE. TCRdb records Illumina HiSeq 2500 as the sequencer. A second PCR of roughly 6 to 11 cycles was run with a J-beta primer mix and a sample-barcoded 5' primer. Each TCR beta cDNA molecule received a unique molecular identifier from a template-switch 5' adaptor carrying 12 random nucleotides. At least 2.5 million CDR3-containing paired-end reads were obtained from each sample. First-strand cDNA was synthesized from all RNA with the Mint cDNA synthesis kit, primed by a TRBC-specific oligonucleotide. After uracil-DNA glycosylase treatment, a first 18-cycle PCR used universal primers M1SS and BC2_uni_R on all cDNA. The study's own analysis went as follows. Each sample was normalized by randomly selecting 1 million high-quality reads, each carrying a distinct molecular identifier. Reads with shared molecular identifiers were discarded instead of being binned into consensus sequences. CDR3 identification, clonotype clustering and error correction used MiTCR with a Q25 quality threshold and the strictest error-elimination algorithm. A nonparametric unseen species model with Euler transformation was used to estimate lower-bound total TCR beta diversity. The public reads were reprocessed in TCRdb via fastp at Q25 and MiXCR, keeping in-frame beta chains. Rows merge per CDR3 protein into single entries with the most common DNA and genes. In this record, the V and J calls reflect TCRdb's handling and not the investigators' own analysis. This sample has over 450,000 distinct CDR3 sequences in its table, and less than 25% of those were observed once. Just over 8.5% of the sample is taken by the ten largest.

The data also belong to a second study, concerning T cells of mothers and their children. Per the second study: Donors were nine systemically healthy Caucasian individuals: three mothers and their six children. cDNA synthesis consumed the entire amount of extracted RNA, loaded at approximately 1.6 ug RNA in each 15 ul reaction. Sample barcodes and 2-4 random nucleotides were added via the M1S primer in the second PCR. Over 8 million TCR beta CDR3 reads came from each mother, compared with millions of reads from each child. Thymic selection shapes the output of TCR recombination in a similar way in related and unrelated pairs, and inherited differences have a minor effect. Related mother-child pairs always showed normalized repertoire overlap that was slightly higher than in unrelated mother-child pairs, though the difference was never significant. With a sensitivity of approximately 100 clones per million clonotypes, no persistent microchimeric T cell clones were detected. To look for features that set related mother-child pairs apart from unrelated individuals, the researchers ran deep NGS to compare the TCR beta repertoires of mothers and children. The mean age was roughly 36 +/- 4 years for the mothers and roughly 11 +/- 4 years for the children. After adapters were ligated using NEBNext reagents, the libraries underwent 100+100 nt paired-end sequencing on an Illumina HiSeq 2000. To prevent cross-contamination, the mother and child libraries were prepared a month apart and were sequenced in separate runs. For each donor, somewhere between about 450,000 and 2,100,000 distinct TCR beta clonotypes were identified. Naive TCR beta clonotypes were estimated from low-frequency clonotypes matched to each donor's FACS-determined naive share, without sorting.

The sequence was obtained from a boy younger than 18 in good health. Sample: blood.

The CDR3 amino acid sequence is: CASSSQQGKNYGYTF. The nucleotides read TGTGCCAGCAGCTCCCAGCAGGGGAAGAACTATGGCTACACCTTC. The sequence links TRBV7-2 to TRBJ1-2; TRBD1 could be the D gene, as 6 bases match. From a lookup of the germline V gene, CDR1 and CDR2 are SGHTA and FQGNSA. At the junction V is shortened by 4 bases and J by 2 bases, with 14 bases in between. The cysteine opens and the phenylalanine closes a CDR3 of 15 amino acids. The kept DNA is CDR3 alone, 45 bases in frame from the first base. Outside the CDR3, residues come from the reference TRBV7-2 and TRBJ1-2 proteins, so the full variable domain is: GAGVSQSPSNKVTEKGKDVELRCDPISGHTALYWYRQSLGQGLEFLIYFQGNSAPDKSGLPSDRFSAERTGGSVSTLTIQRTQQEDSAVYLCASSSQQGKNYGYTFGSGTRLTVV.